This is a list of T cell receptor beta chains from one sample in a study of T cells after yellow fever vaccination. TCRdb redid the calling of the 5' RACE reads with MiXCR, one entry per CDR3 protein. The sample contains more than 55,000 distinct CDR3 sequences, 6% to 7.5% of which appear only once. Specimen: CD8+ T cells sorted from PBMCs, collected 15 days after the yellow fever booster vaccination. Receptors originate from a man aged 25 to 40 who received the YFV17D yellow fever vaccine. Each CDR3 is given with its conserved first and last residue. Not all rows give a size; the values are once, few, many and, for expanded clones, a class.

size: many; V: TRBV4-3; CDR3: CASSGLLGDRNEQYF
size: -; V: TRBV5-1; CDR3: CTSQTSVGANVLTF
size: few; V: TRBV7-9; CDR3: CASSLIGGDSGNTIYF
size: many; V: TRBV6-1; CDR3: CASSEFGGNNYGYTF
size: many; V: TRBV28; CDR3: CASSFSGLAGEYEQYF
size: many; V: TRBV11-2; CDR3: CASSPITETQYF
size: many; V: TRBV7-3; CDR3: CASSWTSGEYNEQFF
size: many; V: TRBV2; CDR3: CASSLGTGFYEQYF
size: many; V: TRBV19; CDR3: CASTPGQGVSYEQYF
size: many; V: TRBV4-3; CDR3: CASSQEIAATFYEQYF
size: many; V: TRBV4-3; CDR3: CASSHAPAGGTDNEQFF
size: many; V: TRBV2; CDR3: CASSDTPEDTGELFF
size: many; V: TRBV28; CDR3: CASLSGLAGYNEQFF
size: many; V: TRBV24-1; CDR3: CATSDFTGGSSGGTDTQYF
size: -; V: TRBV4-3; CDR3: CASSQDRRGQETQYF
size: many; V: TRBV7-9; CDR3: CAAQGGRAGTEAFF
size: many; V: TRBV20-1; CDR3: CSATHSLAGYNEQFF
size: many; V: TRBV6-2/TRBV6-3; CDR3: CASSYSGGYNEQFF
size: -; V: TRBV7-2; CDR3: CASSLGSGRGEYEQYF
size: -; V: TRBV20-1; CDR3: CSASDSYYGYTF
size: many; V: TRBV20-1; CDR3: CSARPSGSWEQYF